A single T cell receptor beta chain is shown here with its context. This CDR3 spans 15 amino acids. The V gene lost 0 bases and the J gene lost 8 bases, with 14 bases spanning the gap. The V gene's germline CDR1 is MGHRA and CDR2 YSYEKL. TCRdb's copy holds only in-frame clones and misses some; the assay was immunoSEQ multiplex PCR. The sample consists of approximately 10,000 clones, 76% of them appearing once. The treatment was: randomized to nivolumab then ipilimumab (arm A) or the reverse (arm B). The sample originates from a study of sequential checkpoint blockade in melanoma. Looking at the study overall: First-line arms were nivolumab then ipilimumab, or the reverse, randomized 1:1. Both treatment sequences were followed by maintenance nivolumab.

This chain links TRBV4-1 with TRBJ1-3, with a possible D match to TRBD1 (5 bases). This clonotype originated in a human donor with melanoma. This sample comprised CD8+ T cells sorted from blood (inferred from file names), obtained from a patient given nivolumab and ipilimumab in sequence. The CDR3 nucleotides read TGCGCCAGCAGCCAAGACAGGGATAGTTGGGACACCATATATTTT. It codes for CASSQDRDSWDTIYF.